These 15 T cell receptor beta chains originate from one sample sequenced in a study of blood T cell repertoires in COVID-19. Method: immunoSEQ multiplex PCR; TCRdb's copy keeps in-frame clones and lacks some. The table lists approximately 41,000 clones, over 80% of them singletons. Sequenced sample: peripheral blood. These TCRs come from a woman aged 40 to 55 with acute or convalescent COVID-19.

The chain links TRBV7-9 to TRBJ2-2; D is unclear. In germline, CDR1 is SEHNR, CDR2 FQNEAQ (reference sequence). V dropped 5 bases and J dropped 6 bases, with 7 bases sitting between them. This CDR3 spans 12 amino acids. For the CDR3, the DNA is TGTGCCAGCAGCCTCGGGTCCGGGGAGCTGTTTTTT. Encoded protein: CASSLGSGELFF.

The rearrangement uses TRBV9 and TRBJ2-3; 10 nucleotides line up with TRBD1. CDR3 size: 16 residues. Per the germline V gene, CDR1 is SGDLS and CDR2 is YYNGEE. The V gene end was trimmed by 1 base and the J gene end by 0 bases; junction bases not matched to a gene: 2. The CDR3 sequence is CASSVWDRGSTDTQYF. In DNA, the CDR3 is TGTGCCAGCAGCGTATGGGACAGGGGAAGCACAGATACGCAGTATTTT.

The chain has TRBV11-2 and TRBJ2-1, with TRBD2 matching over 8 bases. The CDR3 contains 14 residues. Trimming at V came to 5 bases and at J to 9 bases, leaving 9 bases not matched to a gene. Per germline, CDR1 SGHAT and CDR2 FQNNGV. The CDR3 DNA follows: TGTGCCAGCAGCCCCCCGGGACTAGATACTGAGCAGTTCTTC. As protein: CASSPPGLDTEQFF. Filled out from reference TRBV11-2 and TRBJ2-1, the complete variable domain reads EAGVAQSPRYKIIEKRQSVAFWCNPISGHATLYWYQQILGQGPKLLIQFQNNGVVDDSQLPKDRFSAERLKGVDSTLKIQPAKLEDSAVYLCASSPPGLDTEQFFGPGTRLTVL.

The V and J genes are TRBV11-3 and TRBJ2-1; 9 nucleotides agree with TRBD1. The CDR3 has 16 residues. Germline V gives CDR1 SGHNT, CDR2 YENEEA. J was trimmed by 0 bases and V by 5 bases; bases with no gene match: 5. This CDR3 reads CASSRQQGASYNEQFF. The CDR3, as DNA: TGTGCCAGCAGCCGACAACAGGGGGCCTCCTACAATGAGCAGTTCTTC.

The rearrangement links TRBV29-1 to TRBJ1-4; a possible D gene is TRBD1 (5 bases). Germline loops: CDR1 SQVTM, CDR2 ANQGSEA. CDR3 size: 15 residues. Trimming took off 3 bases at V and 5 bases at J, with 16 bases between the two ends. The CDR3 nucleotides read TGCAGCGTTGATGGCGGGGGGACGGGGAATGAAAAACTGTTTTTT. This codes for CSVDGGGTGNEKLFF.

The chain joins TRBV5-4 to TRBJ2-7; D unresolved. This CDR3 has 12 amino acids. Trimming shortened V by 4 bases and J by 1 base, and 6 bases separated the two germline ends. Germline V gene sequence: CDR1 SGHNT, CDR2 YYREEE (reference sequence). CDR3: CASSPGSYEQYF. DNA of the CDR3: TGTGCCAGCAGCCCCGGGTCCTACGAGCAGTACTTC.

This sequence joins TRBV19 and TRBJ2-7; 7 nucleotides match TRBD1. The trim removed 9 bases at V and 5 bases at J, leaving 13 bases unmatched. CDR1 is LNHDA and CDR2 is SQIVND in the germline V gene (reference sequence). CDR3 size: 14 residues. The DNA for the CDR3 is TGTGCCAGCCACCTAAAGGGGGCCGCGAACGAGCAGTACTTC. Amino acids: CASHLKGAANEQYF.

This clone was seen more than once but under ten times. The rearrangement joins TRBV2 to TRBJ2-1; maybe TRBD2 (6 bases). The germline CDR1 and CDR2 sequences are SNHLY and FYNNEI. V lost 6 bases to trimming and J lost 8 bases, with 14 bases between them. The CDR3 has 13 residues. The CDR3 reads CASSGSKADEQFF. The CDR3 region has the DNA TGTGCCAGCAGCGGGAGTAAAGCAGATGAGCAGTTCTTC.

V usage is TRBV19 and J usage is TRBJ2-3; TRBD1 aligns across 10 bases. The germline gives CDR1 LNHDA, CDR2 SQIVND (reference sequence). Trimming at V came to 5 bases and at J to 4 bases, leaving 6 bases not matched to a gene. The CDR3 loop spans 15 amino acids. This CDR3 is CASSPRQGAADTQYF. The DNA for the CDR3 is TGTGCCAGTAGTCCACGACAGGGGGCCGCAGATACGCAGTATTTT.

CDR3 DNA: TGTGCCAGCAGGCGGAGCGGGGGGCTTTCCAACGAGCAGTACTTC. The encoded protein is CASRRSGGLSNEQYF. This chain connects TRBV2 to TRBJ2-7; 9 nucleotides agree with TRBD2. The ends lost 6 bases at V and 5 bases at J; junction bases unmatched: 11. There are 15 residues in the CDR3. Germline V gene sequence: CDR1 SNHLY, CDR2 FYNNEI.

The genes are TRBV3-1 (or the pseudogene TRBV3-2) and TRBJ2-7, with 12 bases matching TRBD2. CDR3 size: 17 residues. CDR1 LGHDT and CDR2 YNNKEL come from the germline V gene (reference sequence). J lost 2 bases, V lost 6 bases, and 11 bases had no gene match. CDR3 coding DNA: TGTGCCAGCAGAGCAGGACTAGCGGGAACAGACCCCTACGAGCAGTACTTC. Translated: CASRAGLAGTDPYEQYF.

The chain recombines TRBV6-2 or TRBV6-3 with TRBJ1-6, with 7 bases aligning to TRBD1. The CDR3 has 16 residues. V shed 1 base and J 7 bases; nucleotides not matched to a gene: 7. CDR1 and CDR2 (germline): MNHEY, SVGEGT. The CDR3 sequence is CASSYFPGQENSPLHF. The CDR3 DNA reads TGTGCCAGCAGTTACTTCCCCGGACAGGAAAATTCACCCCTCCACTTT.

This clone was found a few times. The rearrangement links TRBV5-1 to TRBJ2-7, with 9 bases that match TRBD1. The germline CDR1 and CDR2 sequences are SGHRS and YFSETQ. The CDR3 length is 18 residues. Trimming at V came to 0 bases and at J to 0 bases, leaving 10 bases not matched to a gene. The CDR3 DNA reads TGCGCCAGCAGCTTGGGGGGGACAGGGACGGTGAGCTCCTACGAGCAGTACTTC. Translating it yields CASSLGGTGTVSSYEQYF.

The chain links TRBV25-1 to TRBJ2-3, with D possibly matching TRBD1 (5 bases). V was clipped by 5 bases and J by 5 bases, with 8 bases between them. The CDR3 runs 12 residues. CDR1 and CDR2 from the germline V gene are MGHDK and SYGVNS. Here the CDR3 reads CASSFQGDTQYF. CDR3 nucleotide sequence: TGTGCCAGCAGTTTTCAGGGAGATACGCAGTATTTT. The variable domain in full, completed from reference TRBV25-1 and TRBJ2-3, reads EADIYQTPRYLVIGTGKKITLECSQTMGHDKMYWYQQDPGMELHLIHYSYGVNSTEKGDLSSESTVSRIRTEHFPLTLESARPSHTSQYLCASSFQGDTQYFGPGTRLTVL.

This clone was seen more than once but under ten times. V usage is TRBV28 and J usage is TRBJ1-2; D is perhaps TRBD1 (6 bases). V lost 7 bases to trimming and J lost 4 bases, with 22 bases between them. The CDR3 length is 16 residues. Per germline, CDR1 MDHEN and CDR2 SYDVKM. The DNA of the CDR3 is TGTGCCAGCACCCGAAACGGGGAGGGACAAGTCTATGGCTACACCTTC. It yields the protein CASTRNGEGQVYGYTF.